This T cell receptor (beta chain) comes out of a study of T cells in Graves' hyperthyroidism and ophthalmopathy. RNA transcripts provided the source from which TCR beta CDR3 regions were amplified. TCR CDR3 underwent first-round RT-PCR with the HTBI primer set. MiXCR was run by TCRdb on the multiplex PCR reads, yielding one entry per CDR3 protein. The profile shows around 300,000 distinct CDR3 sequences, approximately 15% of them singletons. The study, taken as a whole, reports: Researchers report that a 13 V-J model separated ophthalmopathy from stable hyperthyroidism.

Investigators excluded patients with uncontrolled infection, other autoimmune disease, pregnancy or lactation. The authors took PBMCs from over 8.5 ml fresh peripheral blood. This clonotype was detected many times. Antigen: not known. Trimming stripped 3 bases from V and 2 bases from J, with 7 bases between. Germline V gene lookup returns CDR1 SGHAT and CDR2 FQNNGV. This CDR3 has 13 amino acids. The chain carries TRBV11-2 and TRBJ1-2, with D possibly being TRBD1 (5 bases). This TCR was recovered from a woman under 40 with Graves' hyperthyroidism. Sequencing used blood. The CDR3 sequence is CASSLAGNYGYTF. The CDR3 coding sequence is TGTGCCAGCAGCTTGGCAGGGAACTATGGCTACACCTTC.